The TCR beta chain under discussion was sequenced for a study of blood T cell repertoires in COVID-19. Study-level background: Sites in the United States, Italy and Spain provided acute and convalescent COVID-19 samples. Sources were T cells, B-cell-depleted T cells, or PBMCs; the material itself was cDNA or gDNA.

Original handling: By means of reference gene primer amplification, nucleated cell counts were estimated. Libraries were prepared by immunoSEQ multiplex PCR; TCRdb keeps only in-frame clonotypes and omits some of them. V and J calls and clone size are as listed in that table; D and trimming were resolved from the DNA. Among around 120,000 clones listed, over 80% were seen once. The CDR3 has 15 amino acids. Germline CDR1 and CDR2: SNHLY and FYNNEI. V dropped 2 bases and J dropped 6 bases, with 14 bases sitting between them. V gene TRBV2 combines with J gene TRBJ1-5; D may be TRBD1 (6 bases). The sample comprised peripheral blood. This clonotype was sampled from a man aged 40-49 years with active or convalescent COVID-19. The CDR3 loop reads CASSEMATGSQPQHF. The CDR3 region has the DNA TGTGCCAGCAGTGAAATGGCCACAGGGAGTCAGCCCCAGCATTTT.